A selection of T cell receptor beta chains follows, all from one sample in a study of OX40 agonist ivuxolimab in advanced cancers. Sequencing was performed with immunoSEQ multiplex PCR; in TCRdb, only in-frame clones are kept and a portion is missing. In the table there are around 71,000 clones, more than 85% of which are singletons. The sample here was CD4+ or CD8+ T cells sorted from blood, taken in a trial of the OX40 agonist ivuxolimab. The origin of the receptors is an adult with an advanced solid tumor such as melanoma, head and neck, liver or kidney cancer. Both conserved end residues are part of each CDR3. A D gene is named only where the DNA matches it firmly. Expanded clones get a size class; other rows say once, few or many, or leave the size out.

clone_size: NA; d_call: NA; j_call: TRBJ2-3; v_call: TRBV7-2; cdr3_aa: CASSSEGPIAGTDTQYF; cdr3_nt: TGTGCCAGCAGCTCGGAGGGGCCGATAGCGGGCACAGATACGCAGTATTTT
clone_size: NA; d_call: NA; j_call: TRBJ2-3; v_call: TRBV6-1; cdr3_aa: CASSEASRLDTQYF; cdr3_nt: TGTGCCAGCAGTGAAGCCTCGCGGCTAGATACGCAGTATTTT
clone_size: NA; d_call: NA; j_call: TRBJ2-5; v_call: TRBV9; cdr3_aa: CASSVGPQETQYF; cdr3_nt: TGTGCCAGCAGCGTAGGACCCCAAGAGACCCAGTACTTC
clone_size: few; d_call: NA; j_call: TRBJ2-7; v_call: TRBV7-3; cdr3_aa: CASSSTGYEQYF; cdr3_nt: TGTGCCAGCAGCTCCACAGGGTACGAGCAGTACTTC
clone_size: NA; d_call: TRBD1; j_call: TRBJ1-1; v_call: TRBV5-1; cdr3_aa: CASSTGTGGTEAFF; cdr3_nt: TGCGCCAGCAGTACTGGCACAGGGGGAACTGAAGCTTTCTTT
clone_size: NA; d_call: NA; j_call: TRBJ1-5; v_call: TRBV9; cdr3_aa: CASSVEGGSNQPQHF; cdr3_nt: TGTGCCAGCAGCGTAGAGGGGGGTAGCAATCAGCCCCAGCATTTT
clone_size: once; d_call: NA; j_call: TRBJ2-1; v_call: TRBV6-1; cdr3_aa: CASGKDGGAYNEQFF; cdr3_nt: TGTGCCAGCGGAAAGGACGGTGGGGCCTACAATGAGCAGTTCTTC
clone_size: NA; d_call: NA; j_call: TRBJ2-3; v_call: TRBV5-1; cdr3_aa: CASSRVVADTQYF; cdr3_nt: TGCGCCAGCAGCCGTGTTGTCGCAGATACGCAGTATTTT
clone_size: NA; d_call: NA; j_call: TRBJ1-1; v_call: TRBV6-6; cdr3_aa: CASSYQGTDTEAFF; cdr3_nt: TGTGCCAGCAGTTACCAGGGTACGGACACTGAAGCTTTCTTT
clone_size: once; d_call: NA; j_call: TRBJ2-7; v_call: TRBV7-3; cdr3_aa: CASSPQAEGGEQYF; cdr3_nt: TGTGCCAGCAGCCCGCAAGCGGAGGGGGGAGAGCAGTACTTC
clone_size: NA; d_call: NA; j_call: TRBJ2-5; v_call: TRBV4-2; cdr3_aa: CASSQDGVGETQYF; cdr3_nt: TGTGCCAGCAGCCAAGACGGGGTGGGAGAGACCCAGTACTTC
clone_size: NA; d_call: NA; j_call: TRBJ1-4; v_call: TRBV7-2; cdr3_aa: CASSSNLGGKLFF; cdr3_nt: TGTGCCAGCAGCTCTAACCTGGGGGGTAAACTGTTTTTT
clone_size: NA; d_call: NA; j_call: TRBJ2-5; v_call: TRBV4-1; cdr3_aa: CASSQAQQRETQYF; cdr3_nt: TGCGCCAGCAGCCAAGCACAGCAGCGAGAGACCCAGTACTTC
clone_size: once; d_call: NA; j_call: TRBJ2-3; v_call: TRBV18; cdr3_aa: CASRLLTDTQYF; cdr3_nt: TGTGCCAGCCGCCTCCTCACAGATACGCAGTATTTT
clone_size: few; d_call: TRBD2; j_call: TRBJ2-3; v_call: TRBV7-2; cdr3_aa: CASRPPGLAGGSTQYF; cdr3_nt: TGTGCCAGCAGACCTCCGGGACTAGCGGGAGGCAGTACGCAGTATTTT
clone_size: NA; d_call: NA; j_call: TRBJ2-5; v_call: TRBV7-2; cdr3_aa: CASGSRSQETQYF; cdr3_nt: TGTGCCAGCGGATCCAGATCCCAAGAGACCCAGTACTTC
clone_size: NA; d_call: TRBD1; j_call: TRBJ1-2; v_call: TRBV9; cdr3_aa: CASSVHGTGGNYGYTF; cdr3_nt: TGTGCCAGCAGCGTACACGGGACAGGGGGAAACTATGGCTACACCTTC
clone_size: NA; d_call: TRBD1; j_call: TRBJ1-5; v_call: TRBV6-5; cdr3_aa: CASSSTGANQPQHF; cdr3_nt: TGTGCCAGCAGCTCTACAGGGGCCAATCAGCCCCAGCATTTT
clone_size: NA; d_call: TRBD2; j_call: TRBJ2-1; v_call: TRBV19; cdr3_aa: CASSGVRTSGRDEQFF; cdr3_nt: TGTGCCAGTAGTGGGGTCCGGACTAGCGGGAGGGATGAGCAGTTCTTC
clone_size: NA; d_call: NA; j_call: TRBJ2-5; v_call: TRBV14; cdr3_aa: CASSQATLETQYF; cdr3_nt: TGTGCCAGCAGCCAGGCGACATTGGAGACCCAGTACTTC
clone_size: NA; d_call: TRBD2; j_call: TRBJ2-3; v_call: TRBV7-3; cdr3_aa: CASSPSGRWSDTQYF; cdr3_nt: TGTGCCAGCAGCCCGAGCGGGAGGTGGTCAGATACGCAGTATTTT
clone_size: once; d_call: TRBD1; j_call: TRBJ2-2; v_call: TRBV6-4; cdr3_aa: CASALTGGFTGELFF; cdr3_nt: TGTGCCAGCGCTCTTACAGGGGGATTCACCGGGGAGCTGTTTTTT
clone_size: NA; d_call: TRBD1; j_call: TRBJ1-3; v_call: TRBV4-3; cdr3_aa: CASSKGTGPPGNTIYF; cdr3_nt: TGCGCCAGCAGCAAGGGGACAGGTCCTCCTGGAAACACCATATATTTT
clone_size: once; d_call: NA; j_call: TRBJ2-7; v_call: TRBV28; cdr3_aa: CASSSPTGGSYEQYF; cdr3_nt: TGTGCCAGCAGTTCTCCGACAGGCGGATCCTACGAGCAGTACTTC
clone_size: NA; d_call: NA; j_call: TRBJ2-1; v_call: TRBV2; cdr3_aa: CASSERPISYNEQFF; cdr3_nt: TGTGCCAGCAGTGAACGCCCGATCTCCTACAATGAGCAGTTCTTC
clone_size: NA; d_call: NA; j_call: TRBJ1-1; v_call: TRBV5-6; cdr3_aa: CASDQGPNTEAFF; cdr3_nt: TGTGCCAGCGATCAAGGGCCGAACACTGAAGCTTTCTTT
clone_size: once; d_call: TRBD1; j_call: TRBJ1-2; v_call: TRBV20-1; cdr3_aa: CSASHRGDYTF; cdr3_nt: TGCAGTGCTAGCCACAGGGGGGACTACACCTTC
clone_size: few; d_call: NA; j_call: TRBJ2-6; v_call: TRBV18; cdr3_aa: CASSEGFGANVLTF; cdr3_nt: TGTGCCAGCTCCGAGGGGTTCGGGGCCAACGTCCTGACTTTC
clone_size: NA; d_call: NA; j_call: TRBJ1-2; v_call: TRBV18; cdr3_aa: CASSDGVPNYGYTF; cdr3_nt: TGTGCCAGCTCAGACGGCGTCCCTAACTATGGCTACACCTTC
clone_size: NA; d_call: TRBD1; j_call: TRBJ2-1; v_call: TRBV14; cdr3_aa: CASRGTVDASSYNEQFF; cdr3_nt: TGTGCCAGCAGAGGGACAGTGGACGCTAGCTCCTACAATGAGCAGTTCTTC
clone_size: NA; d_call: TRBD1; j_call: TRBJ1-5; v_call: TRBV28; cdr3_aa: CASSSLGQGDQPQHF; cdr3_nt: TGTGCCAGCAGTTCCCTTGGACAGGGGGATCAGCCCCAGCATTTT
clone_size: NA; d_call: TRBD1; j_call: TRBJ1-1; v_call: TRBV27; cdr3_aa: CASSETGGVNTEAFF; cdr3_nt: TGTGCCAGCAGTGAAACAGGGGGTGTCAACACTGAAGCTTTCTTT
clone_size: NA; d_call: NA; j_call: TRBJ1-2; v_call: TRBV10-3; cdr3_aa: CAISELSLGSAGYTF; cdr3_nt: TGTGCCATCAGTGAGCTCTCGTTAGGGTCGGCTGGCTACACCTTC
clone_size: NA; d_call: TRBD2; j_call: TRBJ2-7; v_call: TRBV5-1; cdr3_aa: CASTPTSEAPHEQYF; cdr3_nt: TGCGCCAGCACCCCAACTAGCGAGGCCCCCCACGAGCAGTACTTC
clone_size: NA; d_call: NA; j_call: TRBJ2-2; v_call: TRBV5-4; cdr3_aa: CASSFSRVNTGELFF; cdr3_nt: TGTGCCAGCAGCTTCAGCAGGGTGAACACCGGGGAGCTGTTTTTT
clone_size: few; d_call: TRBD1; j_call: TRBJ2-3; v_call: TRBV5-1; cdr3_aa: CASSLSTGVDTQYF; cdr3_nt: TGCGCCAGCAGCTTGTCGACAGGGGTAGATACGCAGTATTTT
clone_size: NA; d_call: NA; j_call: TRBJ2-4; v_call: TRBV29-1; cdr3_aa: CSVGVAKNIQYF; cdr3_nt: TGCAGCGTTGGGGTAGCCAAAAACATTCAGTACTTC
clone_size: NA; d_call: NA; j_call: TRBJ2-7; v_call: TRBV4-3; cdr3_aa: CASSQGVSPYEQYF; cdr3_nt: TGCGCCAGCAGCCAAGGCGTCTCCCCCTACGAGCAGTACTTC
clone_size: NA; d_call: TRBD2; j_call: TRBJ2-3; v_call: TRBV10-2; cdr3_aa: CASKGLAGARDTQYF; cdr3_nt: TGCGCCAGCAAAGGACTAGCGGGAGCAAGGGATACGCAGTATTTT
clone_size: NA; d_call: NA; j_call: TRBJ2-1; v_call: TRBV9; cdr3_aa: CASSVDPGNYNEQFF; cdr3_nt: TGTGCCAGCAGCGTTGATCCCGGGAATTACAATGAGCAGTTCTTC
clone_size: NA; d_call: TRBD1; j_call: TRBJ1-1; v_call: TRBV27; cdr3_aa: CASSFDRGLDTEAFF; cdr3_nt: TGTGCCAGCAGCTTTGACAGGGGGCTCGACACTGAAGCTTTCTTT
clone_size: NA; d_call: TRBD2; j_call: TRBJ2-1; v_call: TRBV5-5; cdr3_aa: CASSPGTTYNEQFF; cdr3_nt: TGTGCCAGCAGTCCCGGGACTACCTACAATGAGCAGTTCTTC
clone_size: NA; d_call: TRBD2; j_call: TRBJ2-7; v_call: TRBV7-2; cdr3_aa: CASSLEGSGRAGSKYEQYF; cdr3_nt: TGTGCCAGCAGCTTAGAAGGCAGCGGGAGGGCAGGTTCGAAATACGAGCAGTACTTC
clone_size: NA; d_call: NA; j_call: TRBJ2-3; v_call: TRBV5-4; cdr3_aa: CASSLERNAVDTQYF; cdr3_nt: TGTGCCAGCAGCTTAGAACGTAACGCGGTTGATACGCAGTATTTT
clone_size: NA; d_call: TRBD1; j_call: TRBJ1-1; v_call: TRBV5-1; cdr3_aa: CASQPTGVRENTEAFF; cdr3_nt: TGCGCCAGCCAACCGACAGGGGTAAGAGAGAACACTGAAGCTTTCTTT
clone_size: once; d_call: NA; j_call: TRBJ2-7; v_call: TRBV5-4; cdr3_aa: CASSLPPGYEQYF; cdr3_nt: TGTGCCAGCAGCTTGCCCCCCGGTTACGAGCAGTACTTC
clone_size: once; d_call: TRBD1; j_call: TRBJ1-2; v_call: TRBV4-3; cdr3_aa: CASRGQGAGYTF; cdr3_nt: TGCGCCAGCAGGGGACAGGGGGCCGGCTACACCTTC
clone_size: NA; d_call: NA; j_call: TRBJ1-2; v_call: TRBV7-8; cdr3_aa: CASSLGNLVSVF; cdr3_nt: TGTGCCAGCAGCTTAGGGAATCTAGTCTCGGTGTTC
clone_size: NA; d_call: TRBD1; j_call: TRBJ1-2; v_call: TRBV19; cdr3_aa: CASSSPEGQGPGYGYTF; cdr3_nt: TGTGCCAGTAGTTCTCCGGAGGGACAGGGCCCTGGGTATGGCTACACCTTC
clone_size: NA; d_call: NA; j_call: TRBJ1-6; v_call: TRBV28; cdr3_aa: CASSLIQSSYNSPLHF; cdr3_nt: TGTGCCAGCAGTTTAATACAGAGCTCCTATAATTCACCCCTCCACTTT
clone_size: NA; d_call: TRBD2; j_call: TRBJ2-5; v_call: TRBV29-1; cdr3_aa: CSVVMGLAAQETQYF; cdr3_nt: TGCAGCGTTGTCATGGGACTAGCGGCTCAAGAGACCCAGTACTTC
clone_size: NA; d_call: NA; j_call: TRBJ1-2; v_call: TRBV6-1; cdr3_aa: CASSEGVSSFYGYTF; cdr3_nt: TGTGCCAGCAGTGAAGGTGTCAGTTCATTCTATGGCTACACCTTC